These 29 T cell receptor beta chains originate from one sample sequenced in a study of T-cell memory formation after mild COVID-19. TCRdb ran MiXCR on the 5' RACE reads and lists one entry per CDR3 protein. Counted here are about 560,000 distinct CDR3 sequences, roughly 18% occurring once; the ten biggest clones make up approximately 12%. The sample comprised PBMCs or a T cell subset sorted from them (not recorded which). All receptors derive from an adult woman who had mild COVID-19 (a few samples of this study predate the infection). Cell type and time point are not known.

The chain joins TRBV7-8 to TRBJ1-1; 7 nucleotides align to TRBD1. V trimming: 5 bases; J trimming: 4 bases; junction bases outside the gene matches: 13. This CDR3 has 16 amino acids. CDR1 and CDR2 from the germline V gene are SGHVS and FQNEAQ. The CDR3 sequence is CASSLNGQARGTEAFF. CDR3 in DNA: TGTGCCAGCAGCCTCAACGGACAGGCCAGAGGCACTGAAGCTTTCTTT.

This rearrangement joins TRBV7-8 to TRBJ2-4, with TRBD1 identical over 9 bases. This CDR3 has 15 amino acids. The germline V gene has CDR1 SGHVS and CDR2 FQNEAQ. The V gene end was trimmed by 4 bases and the J gene end by 5 bases; junction bases not matched to a gene: 6. The CDR3 nucleotides read TGTGCCAGCAGCTCTACAGGGGGCAGGGAAAACATTCAGTACTTC. Protein sequence: CASSSTGGRENIQYF.

Written as DNA, the CDR3 is TGTGCCAGCAGTGATACCTTAGTCACTGAAGCTTTCTTT. Its translation: CASSDTLVTEAFF. The chain joins TRBV12-3 or TRBV12-4 to TRBJ1-1; unclear D gene. CDR3 length: 13 residues. The germline V and J ends were trimmed by 5 bases and 4 bases, with 11 bases remaining between them.

V is TRBV5-1 and J is TRBJ2-3, with D hard to call. Between the trimmed V and J ends, which lost 1 base and 5 bases, there was a span of 5 bases. This CDR3 region has 12 residues. CDR1 is SGHRS and CDR2 is YFSETQ in the germline V gene. CDR3 region: CASSLNIDTQYF. The CDR3 DNA reads as TGCGCCAGCAGCTTGAACATAGATACGCAGTATTTT.

This clonotype came up many times. The chain's CDR3 is CASSLELEAFF. CDR3 in DNA: TGTGCCAGCAGTTTAGAATTGGAAGCTTTCTTT. The J gene is TRBJ1-1, the V gene TRBV12-3 or TRBV12-4; the D is unclear. This CDR3 is 11 amino acids long. V was pared by 1 base and J by 8 bases, with 5 bases between.

V is TRBV4-2 and J is TRBJ2-7; D possibly corresponds to TRBD1 (6 bases). Trimming cost V 2 bases and J 5 bases, with 19 bases left between them. CDR3 length equals 16 residues. Germline assignment: CDR1 LGHNA and CDR2 YNFKEQ. The chain's CDR3 is CASSQSPAGAGDEQYF. CDR3 coding DNA: TGTGCCAGCAGCCAATCGCCGGCCGGGGCAGGGGACGAGCAGTACTTC.

The chain links TRBV27 to TRBJ2-7, with unresolved D. V was pared by 5 bases and J by 8 bases, with 10 bases between. The CDR3 loop spans 11 amino acids. From germline, CDR1 is MNHEY and CDR2 SMNVEV (reference sequence). This CDR3 reads CASSNTGKQYF. The CDR3 DNA is TGTGCCAGCAGTAATACCGGAAAGCAGTACTTC.

The sample holds a few counts of this clonotype. The chain uses TRBV7-8 and TRBJ2-2; unclear D gene. Per the germline V gene, CDR1 is SGHVS and CDR2 is FQNEAQ. This CDR3 comprises 17 residues. Trimming took off 2 bases at V and 0 bases at J, with 13 bases between the two ends. This CDR3 reads CASSLYPSLPNTGELFF. The CDR3 region has the DNA TGTGCCAGCAGCTTATACCCCAGCCTTCCGAACACCGGGGAGCTGTTTTTT.

The chain is built from TRBV5-6 and TRBJ2-3; 8 bases map to TRBD1. V dropped 4 bases and J dropped 2; count of bases not matched to a gene: 9. The V gene's germline CDR1 is SGHDT and CDR2 YYEEEE. This CDR3 is 16 amino acids long. The CDR3 sequence: CASSIRQGLFTDTQYF. The CDR3, as DNA: TGTGCCAGCAGCATTCGACAGGGGCTTTTCACAGATACGCAGTATTTT.

This clonotype was seen ten or more times. The chain couples TRBV12-3 or TRBV12-4 to TRBJ2-2, with 11 bases matching TRBD2. Trimming cost V 7 bases and J 2 bases; bases outside gene matches: 3. CDR3 length equals 15 residues. CDR3 residues: CASTGTSGNTGELFF. In DNA, the CDR3 is TGTGCCAGCACAGGGACTAGCGGTAACACCGGGGAGCTGTTTTTT.

The chain employs TRBV30 and TRBJ2-7; TRBD1 matches at 7 bases. J gave up 3 bases and V 0 bases, and 2 bases lay outside the gene matches. Germline CDR1 is GTSNPN and CDR2 is SVGIG (reference sequence). The CDR3 totals 13 residues. The CDR3 loop is CAWSVHRGYEQYF. The CDR3 region has the DNA TGTGCCTGGAGTGTCCACAGGGGCTACGAGCAGTACTTC. Full variable domain (outside the CDR3, taken from reference TRBV30 and TRBJ2-7): SQTIHQWPATLVQPVGSPLSLECTVEGTSNPNLYWYRQAAGRGLQLLFYSVGIGQISSEVPQNLSASRPQDRQFILSSKKLLLSDSGFYLCAWSVHRGYEQYFGPGTRLTVT.

The chain is built from TRBV6-5 and TRBJ2-3; TRBD2 aligns across 8 bases. The CDR3 has 14 amino acids. CDR1 and CDR2 from the germline V gene are MNHEY and SVGAGI. The junction had 10 bases not matched to a gene; V was cut back by 8 bases and J by 6 bases. The CDR3 DNA reads TGTGCCAGCGGGAAACGGGGGGGGCCGGATACGCAGTATTTT. It codes for CASGKRGGPDTQYF.

This clonotype was recorded a few times. The J gene is TRBJ2-6, the V gene TRBV7-3; no reliable D call. The CDR3 is 15 residues long. Germline CDR1 is SGHTA and CDR2 is FQGTGA. V was clipped by 5 bases and J by 0 bases, with 8 bases between them. The CDR3, as DNA: TGTGCCAGCAGCCCCCTCCACTCTGGGGCCAACGTCCTGACTTTC. Translation: CASSPLHSGANVLTF.

This clonotype was detected only a few times. The chain joins TRBV6-2 or TRBV6-3 to TRBJ2-5; 9 positions agree with TRBD2. Germline V gene sequence: CDR1 MNHEY, CDR2 SVGEGT. With V trimmed by 0 bases and J by 1 base, 6 bases remained unmatched. The CDR3 extends over 17 amino acids. The CDR3 DNA is TGTGCCAGCAGTTACTCGAGCCTAGCGGGAAGCCAAGAGACCCAGTACTTC. Translated: CASSYSSLAGSQETQYF.

This chain links TRBV12-3 or TRBV12-4 with TRBJ2-5; D is uncertain. CDR3 size: 11 residues. V was shortened by 5 bases and J by 4 bases, with 5 bases between the two germline ends. The CDR3 DNA is TGTGCCAGCAGTACCCGAGAGACCCAGTACTTC. Translating it yields CASSTRETQYF.

This clonotype was counted a few times. CDR3 in DNA: TGCGCCAGCAGCAGACGGACAGGCCAAGAGACCCAGTACTTC. Amino acids: CASSRRTGQETQYF. The chain joins TRBV5-1 to TRBJ2-5; 7 bases align to TRBD1. J gave up 1 base and V 4 bases, and 4 bases lay outside the gene matches. The CDR3 length is 14 residues. Germline CDR1 and CDR2: SGHRS and YFSETQ.

The chain uses TRBV13 and TRBJ1-1, with D possibly TRBD1 on 6 matching bases. This CDR3 region has 11 residues. V dropped 7 bases and J dropped 5 bases, with 8 bases sitting between them. The germline V gene encodes CDR1 PRHDT and CDR2 FYEKMQ (reference sequence). The CDR3, as DNA: TGTGCCAGCACGAGGGGGACTGAAGCTTTCTTT. Protein: CASTRGTEAFF.

This chain joins TRBV6-6 and TRBJ2-7, with 7 bases fitting TRBD1. This CDR3 comprises 15 residues. J was trimmed by 1 base and V by 2 bases; bases with no gene match: 5. Germline assignment: CDR1 MNHNY and CDR2 SVGAGI (reference sequence). The CDR3 spells CASSYVGQSSYEQYF. The CDR3 bases are TGTGCCAGCAGTTACGTGGGACAGTCATCCTACGAGCAGTACTTC.

This chain uses TRBV6-6 with TRBJ2-3, with 7 bases identical to TRBD2. The trim removed 6 bases at V and 6 bases at J, leaving 6 bases unmatched. Germline CDR1 and CDR2: MNHNY and SVGAGI (reference sequence). CDR3 length: 13 amino acids. CDR3 sequence reads: CASRPLLADTQYF. In DNA form, the CDR3 reads TGTGCCAGCAGACCTCTACTAGCGGATACGCAGTATTTT.

This clonotype was observed a handful of times. The chain carries TRBV3-1 and TRBJ2-1, with a weak D call TRBD2 (6 bases). Per the germline V gene, CDR1 is LGHDT and CDR2 is YNNKEL (reference sequence). V lost 0 bases and J lost 13, with 22 bases in between. The CDR3 consists of 16 residues. CDR3 sequence reads: CASSQDAGSSLRVQFF. CDR3 bases: TGTGCCAGCAGCCAAGACGCGGGGTCTAGCCTAAGGGTACAGTTCTTC.

The chain combines TRBV5-1 with TRBJ2-3; 9 bases agree with TRBD2. The ends lost 5 bases at V and 0 bases at J; junction bases unmatched: 16. The length of the CDR3 is 19 residues. The germline V gene has CDR1 SGHRS and CDR2 YFSETQ. Written as DNA, the CDR3 is TGCGCCAGCAGGCCCCGGTTTAGCGGGGGACCTACTAGCACAGATACGCAGTATTTT. Translating gives CASRPRFSGGPTSTDTQYF.

This clonotype appeared a few times. The chain has TRBV9 and TRBJ2-3; D perhaps matches TRBD1 (6 bases). There are 16 residues in the CDR3. Per germline, CDR1 SGDLS and CDR2 YYNGEE. The V end lost 2 bases, the J end lost 2 bases, and 15 bases lay between the germline ends. This CDR3 reads CASSVAGGSSTDTQYF. The CDR3 DNA is TGTGCCAGCAGCGTGGCTGGGGGCAGTTCCACAGATACGCAGTATTTT.

This sequence joins TRBV7-2 and TRBJ2-1, with D possibly being TRBD1 (6 bases). The germline V gene has CDR1 SGHTA and CDR2 FQGNSA. The CDR3 sequence is 14 residues long. V lost 4 bases, J lost 6 bases, and 13 bases lay in between. The CDR3 spells CASSSYRAPNEQFF. The DNA for the CDR3 is TGTGCCAGCAGCTCCTACAGGGCCCCCAATGAGCAGTTCTTC.

The gene calls are TRBV9 and TRBJ2-5; D perhaps matches TRBD1 (5 bases). Germline V gives CDR1 SGDLS, CDR2 YYNGEE. Trimming took 0 bases from V and 4 from J, leaving 13 bases between them. The length of the CDR3 is 15 residues. CDR3 DNA: TGTGCCAGCAGCGTAGAAGGGGCTCAGGCAGAGACCCAGTACTTC. It translates to CASSVEGAQAETQYF.

The chain links TRBV12-3 or TRBV12-4 to TRBJ2-3; D is uncertain. This CDR3 has 14 amino acids. Trimming left V 2 bases short and J 6 bases short, with 12 bases between. In DNA, the CDR3 is TGTGCCAGCAGTTTAATTAATGCAGGCGATACGCAGTATTTT. Protein product: CASSLINAGDTQYF.

This clonotype has more than one count but fewer than ten. The V and J genes are TRBV5-1 and TRBJ2-2, with 7 bases identical to TRBD1. V dropped 4 bases and J dropped 6; count of bases not matched to a gene: 9. The CDR3 runs 15 residues. Germline-derived CDR1 and CDR2 are SGHRS and YFSETQ. Written as DNA, the CDR3 is TGCGCCAGCAGCATCACAGGGGAAGCGGCCGGGGAGCTGTTTTTT. It translates to CASSITGEAAGELFF.

This clonotype came up a few times. The J gene is TRBJ2-1, the V gene TRBV7-2; TRBD2 matches 8 bases. The trim removed 4 bases at V and 1 base at J, leaving 6 bases unmatched. Germline V gene data show CDR1 as SGHTA and CDR2 as FQGNSA. This CDR3 contains 16 residues. The CDR3 loop reads CASSSGSGGSYNEQFF. In DNA form, the CDR3 reads TGTGCCAGCAGCTCCGGATCGGGAGGGTCCTACAATGAGCAGTTCTTC.

This clonotype was seen only a few times. The chain employs TRBV15 and TRBJ2-3; no firm D call. The CDR3 runs 13 residues. The V gene lost 1 base and the J gene lost 1 base, with 3 bases spanning the gap. Germline loops: CDR1 LNHNV, CDR2 YYDKDF (reference sequence). As DNA, the CDR3 is TGTGCCACCAGCAGAGCGGGCACAGATACGCAGTATTTT. This gives the protein CATSRAGTDTQYF.

This clonotype came up a few times. This chain links TRBV28 with TRBJ1-6; D is undetermined. Germline CDR1 and CDR2: MDHEN and SYDVKM. The CDR3 covers 14 residues. Between the trimmed V and J ends, which lost 2 bases and 7 bases, there was a span of 9 bases. CDR3 sequence: CASSLVRGNSPLHF. Written as DNA, the CDR3 is TGTGCCAGCAGTTTAGTTAGAGGAAATTCACCCCTCCACTTT. Combining the CDR3 with reference TRBV28 and TRBJ1-6 gives the whole variable domain DVKVTQSSRYLVKRTGEKVFLECVQDMDHENMFWYRQDPGLGLRLIYFSYDVKMKEKGDIPEGYSVSREKKERFSLILESASTNQTSMYLCASSLVRGNSPLHFGNGTRLTVT.